Below are 8 T cell receptor beta chains sequenced from a single sample in a study of CD8+ T cells in alopecia areata. RNA was isolated and reverse transcribed to cDNA, the sequencing template. Profiling relied on immunoSEQ multiplex PCR, and the TCRdb table lists in-frame clones only, not all of them. The data hold some 120,000 clones, with 58% observed a single time. The source material was CD4+ T cells sorted from blood, sampled at week 0. The receptors originated from a human donor with alopecia areata.

This rearrangement joins TRBV29-1 to TRBJ2-3, with D perhaps matching TRBD1 (6 bases). The CDR3 extends over 14 amino acids. V gave up 7 bases and J gave up 5 bases, with 19 bases separating them. The germline V gene has CDR1 SQVTM and CDR2 ANQGSEA. Here the CDR3 DNA reads TGCAGCGAAGGAACAGGGAGATTAGGAGATACGCAGTATTTT. It is translated as CSEGTGRLGDTQYF.

In this sample, this clone turned up a few times. The V and J genes are TRBV30 and TRBJ1-1; D gene ambiguous. The CDR3 extends over 13 amino acids. Trimming took 0 bases from V and 11 from J, leaving 16 bases between them. In germline, CDR1 is GTSNPN, CDR2 SVGIG (reference sequence). The CDR3 spells CAWSVGADPRAFF. The CDR3 nucleotides read TGTGCCTGGAGTGTAGGCGCGGACCCTAGGGCTTTCTTT. The complete variable domain, with remaining parts taken from reference TRBV30 and TRBJ1-1, reads SQTIHQWPATLVQPVGSPLSLECTVEGTSNPNLYWYRQAAGRGLQLLFYSVGIGQISSEVPQNLSASRPQDRQFILSSKKLLLSDSGFYLCAWSVGADPRAFFGQGTRLTVV.

This clone has more than one count but fewer than ten. The chain employs TRBV25-1 and TRBJ2-1; the match to TRBD2 covers 16 bases. The J segment lost 8 bases and the V segment lost 4 bases, leaving 2 bases of the junction unmatched. CDR3 size: 15 residues. Germline V CDR1 and CDR2: MGHDK, SYGVNS. CDR3 in amino acids: CASSGGTSGRDEQFF. DNA for the CDR3: TGTGCCAGCAGTGGTGGGACTAGCGGGAGGGATGAGCAGTTCTTC. The full variable domain, its missing parts supplied by reference TRBV25-1 and TRBJ2-1, is EADIYQTPRYLVIGTGKKITLECSQTMGHDKMYWYQQDPGMELHLIHYSYGVNSTEKGDLSSESTVSRIRTEHFPLTLESARPSHTSQYLCASSGGTSGRDEQFFGPGTRLTVL.

The chain carries TRBV28 and TRBJ1-5; tentative D call: TRBD1 (5 bases). The CDR3 covers 13 residues. CDR1 and CDR2 (germline): MDHEN, SYDVKM. V was shortened by 7 bases and J by 6 bases, with 13 bases between the two germline ends. For the CDR3, the DNA is TGTGCCAGCATCTTGGGGGGGGGTCAGCCCCAGCATTTT. Residues: CASILGGGQPQHF.

The chain combines TRBV15 with TRBJ2-1, with 11 bases lining up with TRBD2. The CDR3 consists of 18 residues. J lost 4 bases, V lost 0 bases, and 8 bases had no gene match. In germline, CDR1 is LNHNV, CDR2 YYDKDF (reference sequence). The CDR3 DNA is TGTGCCACCAGCAGAGATTTCCCTACTAGCGGGGGATACAATGAGCAGTTCTTC. Amino acids: CATSRDFPTSGGYNEQFF.

The rearrangement uses TRBV15 and TRBJ2-5; 7 nucleotides match TRBD1. The V gene end was trimmed by 5 bases and the J gene end by 5 bases; junction bases not matched to a gene: 5. The length of the CDR3 is 13 residues. Per germline, CDR1 LNHNV and CDR2 YYDKDF (reference sequence). CDR3: CATSPRGWETQYF. Written as DNA, the CDR3 is TGTGCCACCAGCCCCAGGGGGTGGGAGACCCAGTACTTC.

The CDR3 DNA reads TGTGCCTGGACCCGAACAGGGGCACATCAGCCCCAGCATTTT. It specifies CAWTRTGAHQPQHF. The rearrangement links TRBV30 to TRBJ1-5; TRBD1 matches 7 bases. V lost 4 bases, J lost 5 bases, and 8 bases stayed unmatched. Germline V gene lookup returns CDR1 GTSNPN and CDR2 SVGIG (reference sequence). The CDR3 consists of 14 residues.

V gene TRBV18 combines with J gene TRBJ2-1, with 7 bases fitting TRBD2. With V trimmed by 4 bases and J by 0 bases, 6 bases remained unmatched. Germline CDR1 reads KGHSH; CDR2 reads LQKENI. The CDR3 totals 16 residues. The CDR3 here is CASSLQAGSSYNEQFF. The CDR3 nucleotides read TGTGCCAGCTCACTCCAAGCGGGAAGCTCCTACAATGAGCAGTTCTTC.